This T cell receptor beta chain was identified in a study of cytomegalovirus exposure and HLA in healthy donors. Comment on this clone: Its antigen is not known.

The study's findings and limits: The number of N-insertions in an Asian-associated ancestry cluster was reportedly below the approximately 700-donor mean in a later analysis. There were some V segments, including TRBV6-2 and TRBV6-3, excluded as indistinguishable. Presence/absence analyses took donor sequencing depth as roughly uniform.

The CDR3 sequence is 16 residues long. The germline gives CDR1 SNHLY, CDR2 FYNNEI. The J segment lost 0 bases and the V segment lost 4 bases, leaving 1 base of the junction unmatched. The primer mix had 60 Vbeta and 13 Jbeta primers. Repertoires were generated with immunoSEQ multiplex PCR, while TCRdb's copy carries only in-frame clones and drops some. Of about 280,000 clones listed, roughly 89% are singletons. The sequenced material came from PBMCs. The chain has TRBV2 and TRBJ1-5, with 12 bases lining up with TRBD1. The clonotype was recovered from a young woman in good health and CMV-seronegative. DNA of the CDR3: TGTGCCAGCAGTGGGGGACAGGGGGCTAGCAATCAGCCCCAGCATTTT. Translated: CASSGGQGASNQPQHF. The full variable domain, rest sourced from reference TRBV2 and TRBJ1-5, is EPEVTQTPSHQVTQMGQEVILRCVPISNHLYFYWYRQILGQKVEFLVSFYNNEISEKSEIFDDQFSVERPDGSNFTLKIRSTKLEDSAMYFCASSGGQGASNQPQHFGDGTRLSIL.